This T cell receptor beta chain was obtained from a study of OX40 agonist ivuxolimab in advanced cancers. TCRdb's copy holds only in-frame clones and misses some; the assay was immunoSEQ multiplex PCR. The sample includes approximately 92,000 clones, around 94% of them seen just once. This sequence was found in an adult with an advanced solid tumor such as melanoma, head and neck, liver or kidney cancer. Sample: CD4+ or CD8+ T cells sorted from blood, taken in a trial of the OX40 agonist ivuxolimab.

The CDR3 DNA follows: TGTGCCGGTGGGAGACCCTCTGGGGCCAACGTCCTGACTTTC. This encodes CAGGRPSGANVLTF. This chain uses TRBV30 with TRBJ2-6; maybe TRBD2 (5 bases). The germline gives CDR1 GTSNPN, CDR2 SVGIG (reference sequence). CDR3 length: 14 amino acids. V lost 8 bases and J lost 0, with 11 bases in between.